This T cell receptor (beta chain) was profiled in a study of shared clonotypes between healthy human individuals. General observations from the study: Clonotype sharing among the donors was expected to vary with sequencing depth. Generally, naive subsets (rather than memory subsets) showed larger estimated richness.

CDR3 length: 14 amino acids. The germline V gene has CDR1 ENHRY and CDR2 SYGVKD. Trimming removed 7 bases from V and 7 bases from J; junction bases left unmatched: 10. As regards this clone: Antigen unknown.

Sorted-subset replicate PCR reactions contained approximately 190 ng DNA, corresponding to some 29,000 T cell genomes. The method was immunoSEQ multiplex PCR; TCRdb's version includes in-frame clones alone and lacks a portion of them. The table has approximately 1.4 million clones, approximately 98% seen once; the top ten hold about 0.45%. The sequenced material came from naive CD4+ T cells sorted from blood. Described subset: CD45RA+ positively selected. The sequence was collected from a man aged 25 to 40 in good health. The J gene is TRBJ2-1, the V gene TRBV10-3, with 7 bases lining up with TRBD1. The DNA of the CDR3 is TGTGCCATCACCGACCGGGACAGTCAAAATGAGCAGTTCTTC. Its translation: CAITDRDSQNEQFF.